What follows are 10 T cell receptor beta chains derived from one specimen sequenced in a study of cytomegalovirus exposure and HLA in healthy donors. With 60 Vbeta and 13 Jbeta primers, the PCR was carried out. Profiled with immunoSEQ multiplex PCR; TCRdb holds only in-frame clones, not every one. The data contain about 110,000 clones, approximately 60% of them seen just once; the ten biggest clones take up roughly 2.2%. Sequenced material: PBMCs. The source of these receptors is a woman in her twenties or thirties in good health and CMV-seronegative.

V is TRBV6-1 and J is TRBJ1-2, with D possibly matching TRBD1 (5 bases). The CDR3 spans 13 residues. Trimming cost V 4 bases and J 7 bases, with 13 bases left between them. Germline V gives CDR1 MNHNS, CDR2 SASEGT. CDR3 bases: TGTGCCAGCAGTGGACAGACATTCCCTGGCTACACCTTC. Its translation is CASSGQTFPGYTF.

This sequence joins TRBV11-1 and TRBJ2-1, with D maybe TRBD2 (5 bases). Germline V gene data show CDR1 as SGHAT and CDR2 as FQDESV (reference sequence). Trimming removed 1 base from V and 9 bases from J, with 13 bases in between. The CDR3 is 14 amino acids. CDR3 loop: CASSLVSGSSEQFF. The CDR3 DNA reads TGTGCCAGCAGCTTAGTATCGGGGTCTAGTGAGCAGTTCTTC.

The chain combines TRBV5-1 with TRBJ2-2; D might be TRBD1 (5 bases). V lost 0 bases to trimming and J lost 4 bases, with 16 bases between them. The CDR3 is made up of 17 amino acids. Germline V CDR1 and CDR2: SGHRS, YFSETQ. In nucleotides, the CDR3 is TGCGCCAGCAGCTTGGCCTGGGGCAGGGTAGCCACCGGGGAGCTGTTTTTT. It translates to CASSLAWGRVATGELFF.

The DNA for the CDR3 is TGCGCCAGCAGCCAAGTGGGGACAGGGTACGAGCAGTACTTC. Its protein product is CASSQVGTGYEQYF. The rearrangement joins TRBV4-3 to TRBJ2-7, with 9 nucleotides matching TRBD1. V dropped 1 base and J dropped 4; count of bases not matched to a gene: 2. CDR1 is LGHNA, CDR2 YSLEER, per germline. The CDR3 totals 14 residues.

There are a few counts of this clone. The chain carries TRBV7-2 and TRBJ1-2; perhaps TRBD1 as D (6 bases). The ends were cut back, 4 bases at V and 4 bases at J, with 10 bases in the middle. CDR3 length: 13 amino acids. Germline-derived CDR1 and CDR2 are SGHTA and FQGNSA. The CDR3 region is CASSSSGAYGYTF. The CDR3 DNA sequence: TGTGCCAGCAGCTCCTCAGGGGCCTATGGCTACACCTTC.

The chain carries TRBV5-1 and TRBJ2-3, with unresolved D. Germline V gene sequence: CDR1 SGHRS, CDR2 YFSETQ. V was clipped by 4 bases and J by 3 bases, with 6 bases between them. The CDR3 sequence is 12 residues long. In nucleotides, the CDR3 is TGCGCCAGCAGCCCAATGACAGATACGCAGTATTTT. This codes for CASSPMTDTQYF.

This sequence joins TRBV19 and TRBJ2-7, with D possibly TRBD1 on 5 matching bases. Trimming left V 2 bases short and J 6 bases short, with 14 bases between. The germline gives CDR1 LNHDA, CDR2 SQIVND (reference sequence). The CDR3 loop spans 14 amino acids. The CDR3 sequence: CASSILSRVGEQYF. CDR3 bases: TGTGCCAGTAGTATACTGTCCAGGGTGGGCGAGCAGTACTTC.

The count of this clone is one. The chain couples TRBV2 to TRBJ1-1; D is unclear. The CDR3 sequence is 11 residues long. Germline V gene data show CDR1 as SNHLY and CDR2 as FYNNEI. V dropped 6 bases and J dropped 6 bases, with 8 bases sitting between them. CDR3 nucleotide sequence: TGTGCCAGCAGGTTTACAGCTGAAGCTTTCTTT. Amino acids: CASRFTAEAFF.

Only a few counts were recorded for this clone. The rearrangement uses TRBV28 and TRBJ2-1, with 8 bases aligning to TRBD2. Germline lookup yields CDR1 MDHEN and CDR2 SYDVKM. The CDR3 loop spans 15 amino acids. Losses at the gene ends were 1 base for V and 9 bases for J; bases not matched to a gene: 8. The CDR3 protein is CASSLSGLGLGEQFF. The CDR3 DNA follows: TGTGCCAGCAGTTTATCGGGACTAGGTTTAGGTGAGCAGTTCTTC.

V usage is TRBV28 and J usage is TRBJ1-2; 7 bases agree with TRBD1. V shed 4 bases, J shed 4 bases, and the junction held 12 bases outside the gene matches. Germline loops: CDR1 MDHEN, CDR2 SYDVKM. This CDR3 has 16 amino acids. CDR3 coding DNA: TGTGCCAGCAGTTGGGTGGACATTGGACAGGTCTATGGCTACACCTTC. Residues: CASSWVDIGQVYGYTF.